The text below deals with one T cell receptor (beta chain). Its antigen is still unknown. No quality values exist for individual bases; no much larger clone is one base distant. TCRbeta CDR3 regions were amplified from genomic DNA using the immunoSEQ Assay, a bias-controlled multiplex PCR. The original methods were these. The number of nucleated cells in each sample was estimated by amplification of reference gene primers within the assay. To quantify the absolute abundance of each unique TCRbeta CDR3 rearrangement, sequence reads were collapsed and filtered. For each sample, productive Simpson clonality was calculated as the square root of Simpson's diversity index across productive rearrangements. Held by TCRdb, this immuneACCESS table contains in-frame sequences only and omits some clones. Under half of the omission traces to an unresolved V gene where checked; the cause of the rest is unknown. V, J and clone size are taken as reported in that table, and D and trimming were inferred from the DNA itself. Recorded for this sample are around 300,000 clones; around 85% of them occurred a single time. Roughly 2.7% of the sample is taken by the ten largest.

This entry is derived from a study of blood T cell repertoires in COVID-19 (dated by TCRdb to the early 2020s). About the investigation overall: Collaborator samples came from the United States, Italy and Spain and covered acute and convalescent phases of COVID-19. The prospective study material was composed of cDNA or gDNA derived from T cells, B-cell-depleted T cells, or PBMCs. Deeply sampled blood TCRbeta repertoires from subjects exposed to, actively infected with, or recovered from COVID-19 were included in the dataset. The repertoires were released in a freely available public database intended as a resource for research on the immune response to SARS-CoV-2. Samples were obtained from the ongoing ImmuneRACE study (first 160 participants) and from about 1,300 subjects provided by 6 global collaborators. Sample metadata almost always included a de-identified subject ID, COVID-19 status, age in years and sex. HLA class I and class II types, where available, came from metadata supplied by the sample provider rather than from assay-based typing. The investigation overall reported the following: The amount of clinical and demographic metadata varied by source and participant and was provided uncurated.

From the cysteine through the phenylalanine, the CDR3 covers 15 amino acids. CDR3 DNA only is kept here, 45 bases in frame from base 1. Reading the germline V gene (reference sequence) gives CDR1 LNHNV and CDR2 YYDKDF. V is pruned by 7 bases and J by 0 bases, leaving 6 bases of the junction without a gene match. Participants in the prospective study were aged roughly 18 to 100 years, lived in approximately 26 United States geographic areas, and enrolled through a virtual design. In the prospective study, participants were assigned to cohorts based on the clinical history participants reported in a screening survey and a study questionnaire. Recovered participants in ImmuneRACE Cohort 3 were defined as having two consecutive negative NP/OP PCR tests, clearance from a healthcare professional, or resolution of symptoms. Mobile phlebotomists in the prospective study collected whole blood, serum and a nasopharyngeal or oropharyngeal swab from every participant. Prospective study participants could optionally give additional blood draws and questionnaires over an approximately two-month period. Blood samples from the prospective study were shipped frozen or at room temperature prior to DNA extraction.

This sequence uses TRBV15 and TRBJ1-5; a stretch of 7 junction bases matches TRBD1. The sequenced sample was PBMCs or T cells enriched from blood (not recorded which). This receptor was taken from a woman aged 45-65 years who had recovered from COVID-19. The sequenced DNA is TGTGCCACCAAGGGGACAGAGAATAGCAATCAGCCCCAGCATTTT. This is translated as CATKGTENSNQPQHF.